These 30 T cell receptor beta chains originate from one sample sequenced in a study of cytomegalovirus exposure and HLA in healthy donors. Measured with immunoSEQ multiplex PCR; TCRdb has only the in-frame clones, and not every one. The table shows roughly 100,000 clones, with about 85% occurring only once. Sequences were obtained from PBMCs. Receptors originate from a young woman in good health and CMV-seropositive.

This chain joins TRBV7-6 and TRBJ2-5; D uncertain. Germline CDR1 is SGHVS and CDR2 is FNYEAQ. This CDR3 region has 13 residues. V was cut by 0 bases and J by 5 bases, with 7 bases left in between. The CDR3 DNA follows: TGTGCCAGCAGCTTAGCGCATGAGGAGACCCAGTACTTC. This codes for CASSLAHEETQYF.

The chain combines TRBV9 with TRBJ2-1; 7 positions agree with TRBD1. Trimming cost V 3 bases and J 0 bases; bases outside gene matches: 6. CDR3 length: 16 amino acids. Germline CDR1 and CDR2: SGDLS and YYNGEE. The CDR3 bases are TGTGCCAGCAGCGACATCAGGGGGAGCTCCTACAATGAGCAGTTCTTC. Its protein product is CASSDIRGSSYNEQFF.

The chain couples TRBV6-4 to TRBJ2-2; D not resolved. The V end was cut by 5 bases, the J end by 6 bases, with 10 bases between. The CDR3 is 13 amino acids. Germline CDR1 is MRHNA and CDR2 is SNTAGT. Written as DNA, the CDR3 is TGTGCCAGCAGTTTTGACAACCCCGGGGAGCTGTTTTTT. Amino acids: CASSFDNPGELFF.

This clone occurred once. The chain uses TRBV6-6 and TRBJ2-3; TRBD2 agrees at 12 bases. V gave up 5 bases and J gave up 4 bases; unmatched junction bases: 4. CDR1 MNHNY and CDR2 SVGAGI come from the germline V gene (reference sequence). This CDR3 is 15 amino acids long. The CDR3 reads CASSMGLAGPDTQYF. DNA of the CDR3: TGTGCCAGCAGTATGGGACTAGCGGGCCCAGATACGCAGTATTTT.

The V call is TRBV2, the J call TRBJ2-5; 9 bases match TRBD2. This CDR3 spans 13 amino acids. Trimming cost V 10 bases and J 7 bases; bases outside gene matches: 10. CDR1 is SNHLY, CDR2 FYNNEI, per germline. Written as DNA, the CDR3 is TGTGCCAACCTAGCGGGGAGAAGCGGGACCCAGTACTTC. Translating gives CANLAGRSGTQYF.

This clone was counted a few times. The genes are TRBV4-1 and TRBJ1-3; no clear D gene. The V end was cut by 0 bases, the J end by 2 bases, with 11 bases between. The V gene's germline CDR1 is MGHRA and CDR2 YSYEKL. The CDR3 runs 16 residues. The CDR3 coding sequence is TGCGCCAGCAGCCAAGATGTACAGAAGACTGGAAACACCATATATTTT. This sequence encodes CASSQDVQKTGNTIYF.

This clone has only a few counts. In DNA, the CDR3 is TGTGCCAGTAGAGTCCAGGCCGGCTACACCTTC. Translated, it gives CASRVQAGYTF. The chain employs TRBV19 and TRBJ1-2; D uncertain. The CDR3 is made up of 11 amino acids. The V and J ends lost 6 bases and 8 bases respectively, with 10 bases between them. Germline loops: CDR1 LNHDA, CDR2 SQIVND (reference sequence). Variable domain in full (rest from reference TRBV19 and TRBJ1-2): DGGITQSPKYLFRKEGQNVTLSCEQNLNHDAMYWYRQDPGQGLRLIYYSQIVNDFQKGDIAEGYSVSREKKESFPLTVTSAQKNPTAFYLCASRVQAGYTFGSGTRLTVV.

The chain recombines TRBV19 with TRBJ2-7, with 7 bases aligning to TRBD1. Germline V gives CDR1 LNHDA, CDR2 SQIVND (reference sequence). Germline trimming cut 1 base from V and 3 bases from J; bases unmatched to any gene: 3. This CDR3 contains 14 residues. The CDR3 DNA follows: TGTGCCAGTAGTATAGGGACAGGAGACTACGAGCAGTACGTC. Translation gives CASSIGTGDYEQYV.

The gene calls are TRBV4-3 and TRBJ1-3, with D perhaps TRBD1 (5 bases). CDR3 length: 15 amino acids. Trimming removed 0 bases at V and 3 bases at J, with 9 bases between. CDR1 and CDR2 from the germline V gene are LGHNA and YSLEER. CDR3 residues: CASSQDRVDGNTIYF. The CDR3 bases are TGCGCCAGCAGCCAAGACAGGGTGGATGGAAACACCATATATTTT.

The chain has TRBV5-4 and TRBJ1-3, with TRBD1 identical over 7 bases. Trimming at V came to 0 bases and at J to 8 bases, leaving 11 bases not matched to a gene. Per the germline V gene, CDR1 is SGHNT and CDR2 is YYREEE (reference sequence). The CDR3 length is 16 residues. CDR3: CASSLALPGQRDTIYF. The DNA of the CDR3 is TGTGCCAGCAGCTTGGCCCTCCCGGGACAGAGGGACACCATATATTTT.

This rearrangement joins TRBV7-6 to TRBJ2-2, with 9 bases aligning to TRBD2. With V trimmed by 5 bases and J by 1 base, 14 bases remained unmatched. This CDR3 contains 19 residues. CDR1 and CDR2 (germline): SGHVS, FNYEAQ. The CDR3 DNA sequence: TGTGCCAGCAGCCACCCCGGGACTAGCCGAAACGAGAACACCGGGGAGCTGTTTTTT. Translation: CASSHPGTSRNENTGELFF.

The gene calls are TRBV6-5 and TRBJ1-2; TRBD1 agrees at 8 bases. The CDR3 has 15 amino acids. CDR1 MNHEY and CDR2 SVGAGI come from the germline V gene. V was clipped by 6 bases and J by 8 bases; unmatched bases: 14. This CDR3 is CASRRTSGGVWGYTF. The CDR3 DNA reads TGTGCCAGCAGGCGTACGTCAGGGGGCGTGTGGGGCTACACCTTC.

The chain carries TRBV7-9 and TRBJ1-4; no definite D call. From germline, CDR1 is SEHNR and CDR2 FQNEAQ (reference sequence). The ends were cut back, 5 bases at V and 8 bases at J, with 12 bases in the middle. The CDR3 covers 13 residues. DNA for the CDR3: TGTGCCAGCAGCCTCTCACGAGGAGAAAAACTGTTTTTT. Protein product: CASSLSRGEKLFF.

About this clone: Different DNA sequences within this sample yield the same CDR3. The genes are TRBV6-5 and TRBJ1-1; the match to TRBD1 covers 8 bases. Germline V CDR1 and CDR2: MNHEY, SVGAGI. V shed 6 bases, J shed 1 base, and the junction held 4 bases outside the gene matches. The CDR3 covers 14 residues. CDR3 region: CASSPTGGNTEAFF. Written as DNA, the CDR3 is TGTGCCAGCAGCCCTACAGGGGGGAACACTGAAGCTTTCTTT.

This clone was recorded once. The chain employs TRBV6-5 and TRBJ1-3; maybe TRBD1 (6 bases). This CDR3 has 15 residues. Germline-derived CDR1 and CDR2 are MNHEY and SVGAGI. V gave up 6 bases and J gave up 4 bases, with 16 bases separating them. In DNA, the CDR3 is TGTGCCAGCAGCGCTGACAGGCTAAGAGGAAACACCATATATTTT. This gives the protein CASSADRLRGNTIYF.

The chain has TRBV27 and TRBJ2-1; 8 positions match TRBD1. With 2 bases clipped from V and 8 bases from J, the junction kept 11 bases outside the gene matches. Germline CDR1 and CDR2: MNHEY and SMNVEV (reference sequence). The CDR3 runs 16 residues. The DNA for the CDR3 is TGTGCCAGCAGTTTAATGTGGTCAGGGGGCAACGATGAGCAGTTCTTC. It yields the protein CASSLMWSGGNDEQFF.

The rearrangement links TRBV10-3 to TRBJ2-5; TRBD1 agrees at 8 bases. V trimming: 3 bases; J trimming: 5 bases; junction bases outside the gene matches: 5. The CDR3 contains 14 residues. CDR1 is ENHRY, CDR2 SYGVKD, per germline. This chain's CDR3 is CAISEAGGRETQYF. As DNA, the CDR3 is TGTGCCATCAGTGAAGCAGGGGGCAGGGAGACCCAGTACTTC.

CDR3 protein: CASSRRDRGPVYGYTF. The DNA for the CDR3 is TGTGCCAGCAGCCGGCGGGACAGGGGGCCAGTGTATGGCTACACCTTC. This chain uses TRBV11-2 with TRBJ1-2, with 12 nucleotides matching TRBD1. The CDR3 extends over 16 amino acids. With V trimmed by 5 bases and J by 5 bases, 9 bases remained unmatched. Germline CDR1 SGHAT, CDR2 FQNNGV.

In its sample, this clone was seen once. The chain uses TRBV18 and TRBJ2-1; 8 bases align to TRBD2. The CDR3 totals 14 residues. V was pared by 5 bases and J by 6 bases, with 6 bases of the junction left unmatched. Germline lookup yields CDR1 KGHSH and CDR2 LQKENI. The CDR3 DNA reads TGTGCCAGCTCAGAGTCCGGGGGGGCCAATGAGCAGTTCTTC. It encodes CASSESGGANEQFF.

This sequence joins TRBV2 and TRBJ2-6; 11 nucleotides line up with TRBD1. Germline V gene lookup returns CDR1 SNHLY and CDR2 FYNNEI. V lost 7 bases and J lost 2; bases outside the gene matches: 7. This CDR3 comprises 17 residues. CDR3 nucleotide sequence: TGTGCCAGCACCCAGGGGGGACAGGGGGCTGGGGCCAACGTCCTGACTTTC. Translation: CASTQGGQGAGANVLTF.

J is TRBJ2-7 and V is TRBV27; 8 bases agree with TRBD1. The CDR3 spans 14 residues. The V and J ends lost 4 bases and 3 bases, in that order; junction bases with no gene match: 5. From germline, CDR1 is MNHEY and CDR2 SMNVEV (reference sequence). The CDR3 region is CASSSGQGHYEQYF. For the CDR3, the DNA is TGTGCCAGCAGTTCCGGACAGGGCCACTACGAGCAGTACTTC.

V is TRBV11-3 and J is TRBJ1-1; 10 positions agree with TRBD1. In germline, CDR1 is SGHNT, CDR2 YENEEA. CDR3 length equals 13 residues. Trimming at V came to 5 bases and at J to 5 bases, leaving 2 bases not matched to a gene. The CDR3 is CASSPGQGTEAFF. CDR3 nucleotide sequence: TGTGCCAGCAGCCCGGGACAGGGGACTGAAGCTTTCTTT. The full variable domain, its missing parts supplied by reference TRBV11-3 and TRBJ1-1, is EAGVVQSPRYKIIEKKQPVAFWCNPISGHNTLYWYLQNLGQGPELLIRYENEEAVDDSQLPKDRFSAERLKGVDSTLKIQPAELGDSAVYLCASSPGQGTEAFFGQGTRLTVV.

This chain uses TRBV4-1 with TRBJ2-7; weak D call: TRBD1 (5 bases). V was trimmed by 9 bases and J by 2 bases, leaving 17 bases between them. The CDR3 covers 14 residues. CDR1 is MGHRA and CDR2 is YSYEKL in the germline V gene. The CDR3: CARLNPREPYEQYV. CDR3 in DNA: TGCGCCAGACTAAACCCCAGGGAACCCTACGAGCAGTACGTC.

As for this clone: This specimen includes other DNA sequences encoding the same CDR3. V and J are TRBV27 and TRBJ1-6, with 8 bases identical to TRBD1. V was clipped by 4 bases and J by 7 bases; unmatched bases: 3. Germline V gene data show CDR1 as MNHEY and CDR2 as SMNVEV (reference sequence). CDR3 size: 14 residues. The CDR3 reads CASSSGTGNSPLHF. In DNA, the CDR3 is TGTGCCAGCAGTTCGGGGACAGGCAATTCACCCCTCCACTTT.

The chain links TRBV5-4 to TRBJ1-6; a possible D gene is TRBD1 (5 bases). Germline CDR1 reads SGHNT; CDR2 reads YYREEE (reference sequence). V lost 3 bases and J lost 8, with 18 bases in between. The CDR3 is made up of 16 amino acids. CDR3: CASSSRGAGVDSPLHF. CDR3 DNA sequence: TGTGCCAGCAGCTCCCGAGGGGCGGGGGTTGATTCACCCCTCCACTTT. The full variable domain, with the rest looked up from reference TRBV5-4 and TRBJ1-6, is ETGVTQSPTHLIKTRGQQVTLRCSSQSGHNTVSWYQQALGQGPQFIFQYYREEENGRGNFPPRFSGLQFPNYSSELNVNALELDDSALYLCASSSRGAGVDSPLHFGNGTRLTVT.

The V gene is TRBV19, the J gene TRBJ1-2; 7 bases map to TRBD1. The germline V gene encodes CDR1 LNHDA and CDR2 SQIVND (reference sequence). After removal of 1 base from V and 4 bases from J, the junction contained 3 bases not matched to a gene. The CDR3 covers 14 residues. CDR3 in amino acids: CASSIVSGGYGYTF. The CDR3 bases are TGTGCCAGTAGTATAGTTTCAGGGGGCTATGGCTACACCTTC.

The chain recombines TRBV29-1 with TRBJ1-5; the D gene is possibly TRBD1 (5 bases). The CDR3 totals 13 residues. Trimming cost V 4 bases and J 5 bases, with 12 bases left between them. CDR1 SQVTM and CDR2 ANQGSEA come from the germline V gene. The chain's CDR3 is CSVGTGLDQPQHF. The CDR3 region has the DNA TGCAGCGTTGGCACAGGACTAGATCAGCCCCAGCATTTT.

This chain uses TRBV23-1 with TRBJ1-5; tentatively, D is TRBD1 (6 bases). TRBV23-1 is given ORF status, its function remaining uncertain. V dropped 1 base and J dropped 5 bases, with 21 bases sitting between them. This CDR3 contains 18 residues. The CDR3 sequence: CASSQCGGHPRIYQPQHF. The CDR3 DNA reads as TGCGCCAGCAGTCAATGTGGGGGACATCCGAGGATCTATCAGCCCCAGCATTTT.

CDR3 amino acids: CASSNINSNQPQHF. CDR3 sequence (DNA): TGCGCCAGCAGCAATATAAATAGCAATCAGCCCCAGCATTTT. This chain connects TRBV4-1 to TRBJ1-5, with no clear D. V was pared by 5 bases and J by 0 bases, with 8 bases between. Per the germline V gene, CDR1 is MGHRA and CDR2 is YSYEKL. The CDR3 covers 14 residues.

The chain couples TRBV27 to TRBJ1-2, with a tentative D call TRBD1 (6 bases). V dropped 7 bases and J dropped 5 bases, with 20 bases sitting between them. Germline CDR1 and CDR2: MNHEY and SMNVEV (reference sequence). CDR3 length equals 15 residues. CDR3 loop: CASTKPRGYLYGYTF. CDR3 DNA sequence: TGTGCCAGCACCAAACCCAGGGGTTACCTTTATGGCTACACCTTC.